Following are 31 T cell receptor beta chains from one sample sequenced in a study of T cell clonotyping in hematopoietic cell transplantation. The data were produced by immunoSEQ multiplex PCR, yet TCRdb's version contains in-frame clones alone and is incomplete. The table has tens of thousands of clones, 95% seen once. What was sequenced was peripheral blood mononuclear cells. These receptors were taken from a man in his thirties or forties in good health. Some clones in this sample may be carry-over from other donors' samples.

As for this clone: Its ends do not fully match the called genes, so a read error is possible. The chain links TRBV6-1 to TRBJ2-7; TRBD2 matches at 13 bases. Germline V lookup: CDR1 MNHNS, CDR2 SASEGT. The CDR3 is made up of 12 amino acids. The CDR3 region is CASSEVGTSGIF. CDR3 nucleotide sequence: TGTGCCAGCAGTGAAGTCGGGACTAGCGGGATCTTC.

Regarding this clone: Other nucleotide sequences in the sample specify the same CDR3. The chain recombines TRBV11-2 with TRBJ2-7; D is undetermined. V gave up 2 bases and J gave up 4 bases, with 3 bases separating them. This CDR3 is 11 amino acids long. Germline CDR1 SGHAT, CDR2 FQNNGV. CDR3 sequence reads: CASSLTYEQYF. The CDR3 DNA is TGTGCCAGCAGCTTAACTTACGAGCAGTACTTC.

This sequence joins TRBV5-5 and TRBJ1-2; no firm D call. Germline V gene data show CDR1 as SGHKS and CDR2 as YYEKEE (reference sequence). V was pared by 4 bases and J by 0 bases, with 7 bases between. The CDR3 has 13 residues. The CDR3 spells CASSVGPNYGYTF. In nucleotides, the CDR3 is TGTGCCAGCAGCGTCGGACCTAACTATGGCTACACCTTC.

The gene calls are TRBV7-3 and TRBJ2-7, with a weak D call TRBD2 (5 bases). V was clipped by 5 bases and J by 7 bases, with 12 bases between them. CDR3 length: 12 residues. Germline V gene lookup returns CDR1 SGHTA and CDR2 FQGTGA. The chain's CDR3 is CASSPNGEEQYF. CDR3 DNA: TGTGCCAGCAGCCCAAACGGGGAAGAGCAGTACTTC. The entire variable domain, with the rest obtained from reference TRBV7-3 and TRBJ2-7, is as follows: GAGVSQTPSNKVTEKGKYVELRCDPISGHTALYWYRQSLGQGPEFLIYFQGTGAADDSGLPNDRFFAVRPEGSVSTLKIQRTERGDSAVYLCASSPNGEEQYFGPGTRLTVT.

V gene TRBV11-2 combines with J gene TRBJ2-2; 9 bases line up with TRBD1. Germline CDR1 and CDR2: SGHAT and FQNNGV. After removal of 5 bases from V and 5 bases from J, the junction contained 6 bases not matched to a gene. The CDR3 covers 15 residues. For the CDR3, the DNA is TGTGCCAGCAGCGAGGGACAGGGATGGACCGGGGAGCTGTTTTTT. Its protein is CASSEGQGWTGELFF.

The gene calls are TRBV11-3 and TRBJ2-7, with 9 nucleotides matching TRBD2. The germline V gene encodes CDR1 SGHNT and CDR2 YENEEA. This CDR3 comprises 16 residues. After removal of 5 bases from V and 9 bases from J, the junction contained 17 bases not matched to a gene. CDR3 nucleotide sequence: TGTGCCAGCAGCCGGGGGGTGGGACTAGCAACACCGCTGCAGTACTTC. Amino acids: CASSRGVGLATPLQYF.

The genes are TRBV4-1 and TRBJ2-5; TRBD2 agrees at 9 bases. V lost 4 bases and J lost 3; bases outside the gene matches: 12. The V gene's germline CDR1 is MGHRA and CDR2 YSYEKL. The CDR3 covers 17 residues. CDR3 nucleotide sequence: TGCGCCAGCAGCCTGGTGACGAGCGGGGGGCATAAAGAGACCCAGTACTTC. The encoded protein is CASSLVTSGGHKETQYF.

This sequence joins TRBV7-2 and TRBJ2-5, with 9 positions matching TRBD2. CDR3 length equals 15 residues. The germline CDR1 and CDR2 sequences are SGHTA and FQGNSA. Trimming at V came to 2 bases and at J to 5 bases, leaving 6 bases not matched to a gene. This CDR3 reads CASSLNAGGRETQYF. CDR3 nucleotide sequence: TGTGCCAGCAGCTTAAATGCGGGGGGGCGTGAGACCCAGTACTTC.

The rearrangement joins TRBV6-5 to TRBJ1-5; D perhaps matches TRBD1 (5 bases). CDR3 length equals 15 residues. V was cut by 5 bases and J by 7 bases, with 18 bases left in between. Germline values: CDR1 MNHEY, CDR2 SVGAGI. CDR3 bases: TGTGCCAGCAGTCGGGCCATCGGGGGGGAACAGCCCCAGCATTTT. Protein product: CASSRAIGGEQPQHF.

This clone was seen only a few times. The rearrangement uses TRBV6-6 and TRBJ1-1, with D hard to call. V lost 8 bases to trimming and J lost 5 bases, with 15 bases between them. CDR3 length: 13 amino acids. Germline V gene sequence: CDR1 MNHNY, CDR2 SVGAGI (reference sequence). CDR3 sequence (DNA): TGTGCCAGCGAGAGGGCGTTAGGGACTGAAGCTTTCTTT. Residues: CASERALGTEAFF.

The V and J genes are TRBV30 and TRBJ1-5; D uncertain. There are 12 residues in the CDR3. CDR1 is GTSNPN, CDR2 SVGIG, per germline (reference sequence). V gave up 5 bases and J gave up 9 bases, with 14 bases separating them. The CDR3, as DNA: TGTGCCTGGGGAACAAGCGGAGGGCCCCAGCATTTT. Protein sequence: CAWGTSGGPQHF.

The chain employs TRBV4-2 and TRBJ2-1, with 7 nucleotides matching TRBD2. Trimming at V came to 1 base and at J to 0 bases, leaving 3 bases not matched to a gene. The length of the CDR3 is 16 residues. The germline V gene has CDR1 LGHNA and CDR2 YNFKEQ. Here the CDR3 reads CASSQVGGGSYNEQFF. CDR3 coding DNA: TGTGCCAGCAGCCAAGTGGGCGGGGGCTCCTACAATGAGCAGTTCTTC.

This rearrangement joins TRBV7-8 to TRBJ1-4; 7 bases match TRBD1. The CDR3 has 14 residues. CDR1 is SGHVS, CDR2 FQNEAQ, per germline. The J segment lost 5 bases and the V segment lost 3 bases, leaving 3 bases of the junction unmatched. The DNA of the CDR3 is TGTGCCAGCAGCTTCCGGGACAGAAATGAAAAACTGTTTTTT. As protein: CASSFRDRNEKLFF.

This clone occurred once. V and J are TRBV19 and TRBJ1-1, with unresolved D. V lost 9 bases and J 0 bases, leaving 11 bases between the germline ends. CDR3 length equals 13 residues. Germline V gene sequence: CDR1 LNHDA, CDR2 SQIVND (reference sequence). The DNA of the CDR3 is TGTGCCAGCCTGCGGCAATTGAACACTGAAGCTTTCTTT. Encoded protein: CASLRQLNTEAFF.

V gene TRBV9 combines with J gene TRBJ1-5; D not resolved. This CDR3 contains 15 residues. V was cut by 2 bases and J by 1 base, with 10 bases left in between. The V gene's germline CDR1 is SGDLS and CDR2 YYNGEE. CDR3 in amino acids: CASSVSPGSNQPQHF. The CDR3 DNA is TGTGCCAGCAGCGTCTCCCCGGGGAGCAATCAGCCCCAGCATTTT.

This chain connects TRBV27 to TRBJ2-2; 11 bases are shared with TRBD2. This CDR3 has 14 amino acids. Germline lookup yields CDR1 MNHEY and CDR2 SMNVEV (reference sequence). V dropped 5 bases and J dropped 6; count of bases not matched to a gene: 2. The CDR3 is CASSRLAGPGELFF. CDR3 in DNA: TGTGCCAGCAGTCGACTAGCGGGACCCGGGGAGCTGTTTTTT.

The chain links TRBV11-2 to TRBJ2-3; D gene ambiguous. CDR3 length equals 13 residues. CDR1 is SGHAT, CDR2 FQNNGV, per germline. V was pared by 3 bases and J by 2 bases, with 6 bases between. Written as DNA, the CDR3 is TGTGCCAGCAGCTTGAGCACCACAGATACGCAGTATTTT. Its translation is CASSLSTTDTQYF.

A single count supports this clone. The gene calls are TRBV6-1 and TRBJ1-2; 7 nucleotides agree with TRBD1. With V trimmed by 4 bases and J by 10 bases, 3 bases remained unmatched. In germline, CDR1 is MNHNS, CDR2 SASEGT. This CDR3 has 11 amino acids. The CDR3 DNA is TGTGCCAGCAGTGGACAGGGCCACTACACCTTC. It specifies CASSGQGHYTF.

The sample holds one count of this clone. This chain uses TRBV7-2 with TRBJ2-5; maybe TRBD1 (6 bases). Germline assignment: CDR1 SGHTA and CDR2 FQGNSA. Trimming pared 5 bases from V and 4 bases from J, leaving 23 bases between. The CDR3 runs 17 residues. In DNA, the CDR3 is TGTGCCAGCAGCCTATCACAGGGACGAGGGGAAGGAGAGACCCAGTACTTC. Protein: CASSLSQGRGEGETQYF.

The chain links TRBV19 to TRBJ2-7, with D maybe TRBD2 (6 bases). The V gene's germline CDR1 is LNHDA and CDR2 SQIVND (reference sequence). This CDR3 has 10 amino acids. The germline V and J ends were trimmed by 11 bases and 5 bases, with 10 bases remaining between them. This CDR3 is CAPGVHEQYF. In DNA form, the CDR3 reads TGTGCCCCGGGGGTCCACGAGCAGTACTTC.

The CDR3 DNA reads TGCGCCAGCAGCCGTGAACTAGCGGGGGGGGGAGAGACCCAGTACTTC. Protein sequence: CASSRELAGGGETQYF. The chain combines TRBV4-1 with TRBJ2-5, with 13 bases matching TRBD2. The CDR3 covers 16 residues. V was pared by 4 bases and J by 4 bases, with 6 bases of the junction left unmatched. The germline CDR1 and CDR2 sequences are MGHRA and YSYEKL.

The CDR3 protein is CASSDEVDKNIQYF. CDR3 coding DNA: TGTGCCAGCAGCGACGAGGTAGACAAAAACATTCAGTACTTC. V usage is TRBV9 and J usage is TRBJ2-4; D is ambiguous. Trimming removed 3 bases at V and 3 bases at J, with 10 bases between. This CDR3 is built from 14 residues. In germline, CDR1 is SGDLS, CDR2 YYNGEE. Together with reference TRBV9 and TRBJ2-4, the CDR3 gives the full variable domain: DSGVTQTPKHLITATGQRVTLRCSPRSGDLSVYWYQQSLDQGLQFLIQYYNGEERAKGNILERFSAQQFPDLHSELNLSSLELGDSALYFCASSDEVDKNIQYFGAGTRLSVL.

The chain combines TRBV11-3 with TRBJ2-1, with D possibly TRBD1 on 6 matching bases. The CDR3 runs to 15 residues. CDR1 is SGHNT, CDR2 YENEEA, per germline. Trimming cost V 1 base and J 8 bases, with 15 bases left between them. CDR3 region: CASSLAFTGYDEQFF. As DNA, the CDR3 is TGTGCCAGCAGCTTAGCGTTCACAGGGTACGATGAGCAGTTCTTC.

The chain recombines TRBV11-2 with TRBJ1-1; D remains unclear. In germline, CDR1 is SGHAT, CDR2 FQNNGV. The V gene lost 6 bases and the J gene lost 1 base, with 9 bases spanning the gap. CDR3 length: 13 residues. The DNA for the CDR3 is TGTGCCAGCAGTTTATCGGAGAACACTGAAGCTTTCTTT. Translated: CASSLSENTEAFF.

V is TRBV11-3 and J is TRBJ2-5; perhaps TRBD1 as D (6 bases). V lost 5 bases, J lost 3 bases, and 10 bases lay in between. Germline V gene lookup returns CDR1 SGHNT and CDR2 YENEEA. The CDR3 covers 13 residues. DNA for the CDR3: TGTGCCAGCAGCACCTACAGGGAAGAGACCCAGTACTTC. Amino acids: CASSTYREETQYF.

The V and J genes are TRBV6-5 and TRBJ2-7, with D perhaps matching TRBD1 (5 bases). Trimming took 5 bases from V and 5 from J, leaving 16 bases between them. CDR1 MNHEY and CDR2 SVGAGI come from the germline V gene. The CDR3 is 14 amino acids. CDR3 residues: CASSRGVSPDEQYF. CDR3 DNA sequence: TGTGCCAGCAGTAGGGGTGTCTCCCCGGACGAGCAGTACTTC.

This clone has only one observation. V gene TRBV13 combines with J gene TRBJ1-4; 8 nucleotides align to TRBD1. The CDR3 totals 13 residues. Germline lookup yields CDR1 PRHDT and CDR2 FYEKMQ (reference sequence). Trimming at V came to 5 bases and at J to 7 bases, leaving 3 bases not matched to a gene. The CDR3 protein is CASSNRGGEKLFF. The CDR3 DNA follows: TGTGCCAGCAGCAACAGGGGGGGTGAAAAACTGTTTTTT.

V usage is TRBV7-6 and J usage is TRBJ1-3; D is perhaps TRBD1 (5 bases). The CDR3 extends over 15 amino acids. CDR1 is SGHVS, CDR2 FNYEAQ, per germline. The ends were cut back, 5 bases at V and 4 bases at J, with 15 bases in the middle. CDR3 in DNA: TGTGCCAGCAGCCGTACGTTAGGGGAGGGAAACACCATATATTTT. It codes for CASSRTLGEGNTIYF.

This clone has only one observation. V is TRBV27 and J is TRBJ2-3, with D unresolved. V dropped 2 bases and J dropped 3 bases, with 15 bases sitting between them. Germline lookup yields CDR1 MNHEY and CDR2 SMNVEV (reference sequence). The CDR3 contains 16 residues. The CDR3 here is CASSLGVRAATDTQYF. The CDR3 nucleotides read TGTGCCAGCAGTTTAGGAGTAAGGGCGGCGACAGATACGCAGTATTTT.

The rearrangement uses TRBV13 and TRBJ2-3, with D unclear. Germline CDR1 PRHDT, CDR2 FYEKMQ (reference sequence). The CDR3 is 13 amino acids. The V end was cut by 5 bases, the J end by 4 bases, with 10 bases between. CDR3 sequence reads: CASSPPRADTQYF. The CDR3 region has the DNA TGTGCCAGCAGCCCCCCCCGGGCAGATACGCAGTATTTT.

The chain joins TRBV20-1 to TRBJ2-3; D is unclear. The V and J ends lost 7 bases and 6 bases respectively, with 8 bases between them. From germline, CDR1 is DFQATT and CDR2 SNEGSKA (reference sequence). This CDR3 is built from 10 residues. The CDR3 DNA reads TGCAGTGTTGCCGGCGATACGCAGTATTTT. This translates into CSVAGDTQYF.